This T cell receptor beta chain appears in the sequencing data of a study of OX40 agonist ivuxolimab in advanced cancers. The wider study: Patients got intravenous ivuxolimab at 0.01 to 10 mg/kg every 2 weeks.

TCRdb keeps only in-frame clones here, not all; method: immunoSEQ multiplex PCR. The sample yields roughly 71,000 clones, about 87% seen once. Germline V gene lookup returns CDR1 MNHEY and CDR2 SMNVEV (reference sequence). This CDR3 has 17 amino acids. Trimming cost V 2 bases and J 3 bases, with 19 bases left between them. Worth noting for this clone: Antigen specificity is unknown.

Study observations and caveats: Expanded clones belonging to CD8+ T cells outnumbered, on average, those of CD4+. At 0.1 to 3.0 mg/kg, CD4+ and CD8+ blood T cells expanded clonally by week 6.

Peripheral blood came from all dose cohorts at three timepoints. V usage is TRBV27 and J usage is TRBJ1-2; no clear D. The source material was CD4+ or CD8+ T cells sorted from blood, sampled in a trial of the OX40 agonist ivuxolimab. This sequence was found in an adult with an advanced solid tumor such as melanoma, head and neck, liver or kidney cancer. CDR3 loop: CASSLTYRPDLHYGYTF. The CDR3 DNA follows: TGTGCCAGCAGTTTAACTTATCGACCGGATCTCCACTATGGCTACACCTTC.